The clone carrying this T cell receptor beta chain was picked up a small number of times. The target antigen is unknown. This entry belongs to a study of T cell repertoires in ileal Crohn's disease. Turning to the study itself: At surgery, more than 30% of patients smoked, with median disease duration approximately 7.3 years. Every patient was operated on for stricturing (approximately 60%) or penetrating (about 40%) complications. Study outcomes and limitations: Active smokers at surgery had more clonal expansions than non-smokers.

Measured with immunoSEQ multiplex PCR; TCRdb has only the in-frame clones, and not every one. This table holds fewer than 20,000 clones, 50% to 75% found once. Sequenced material: ileal tissue. This TCR came from an adult with Crohn's disease.

The CDR3 sequence: CASSWTGGAYEQYF. The DNA of the CDR3 is TGTGCCAGCAGTTGGACCGGAGGGGCCTACGAGCAGTACTTC. The V call is TRBV6-5, the J call TRBJ2-5; possible D gene TRBD2, 6 bases. Judging by the DNA end, TRBJ2-7 fits better; the J call may be wrong. Germline V lookup: CDR1 MNHEY, CDR2 SVGAGI. The CDR3 consists of 14 residues.